The following is a T cell receptor beta chain sequence with its context. Its antigen remains unidentified. The naive gate required viable CD3+CD4+ or CD3+CD8+ cells with CCR7+CD45RA+CD45RO-CD95-CD27+CD28+ phenotype. The related graft donor's blood sample was taken on the day of bone marrow donation. Generated by immunoSEQ multiplex PCR, the TCRdb table keeps only in-frame clones and is missing some. This table has 31,000 or so clones, more than 85% appearing once. The data stem from a study of T cells after posttransplantation cyclophosphamide. Findings and caveats of the study: Skin or GI-infiltrating T cells shared few TRB sequences with blood. Donor-recipient repertoire similarity was low at 1-2 months, rising over year one. TRB clonality was highly associated with recipient CMV seropositivity and reactivation.

The CDR3 totals 13 residues. Trimming stripped 3 bases from V and 3 bases from J, with 9 bases between. Germline CDR1 is SGHNT and CDR2 is YYREEE (reference sequence). The TCR originated in a young man in good health and a related stem cell transplant donor. V gene TRBV5-4 combines with J gene TRBJ1-1; D is ambiguous. Sequenced: naive CD4+ T cells sorted from blood. CDR3 amino acids: CASSYAADTEAFF. The CDR3 nucleotides read TGTGCCAGCAGCTATGCGGCGGACACTGAAGCTTTCTTT.